Presented here are 27 T cell receptor beta chains from one specimen sequenced in a study of OX40 agonist ivuxolimab in advanced cancers. The method was immunoSEQ multiplex PCR; TCRdb's version includes in-frame clones alone and lacks a portion of them. This table holds about 69,000 clones, more than 75% found once. The starting material was CD4+ or CD8+ T cells sorted from blood, obtained in a trial of the OX40 agonist ivuxolimab. These receptors originate from an adult with an advanced solid tumor such as melanoma, head and neck, liver or kidney cancer.

The chain recombines TRBV6-5 with TRBJ1-1, with D unclear. Germline V gene lookup returns CDR1 MNHEY and CDR2 SVGAGI. There are 13 residues in the CDR3. V shed 2 bases and J shed 5 bases, with 9 bases lying between them. CDR3: CASSYVGATEAFF. CDR3 in DNA: TGTGCCAGCAGTTACGTGGGTGCGACTGAAGCTTTCTTT.

This clone was counted a few times. V gene TRBV10-3 combines with J gene TRBJ1-2; D possibly corresponds to TRBD1 (6 bases). The CDR3 length is 13 residues. V was shortened by 4 bases and J by 6 bases, with 12 bases between the two germline ends. Germline CDR1 ENHRY, CDR2 SYGVKD. CDR3 bases: TGTGCCATCAGTGGGGGCAGGACAGATGGCTACACCTTC. Its translation is CAISGGRTDGYTF.

This chain joins TRBV18 and TRBJ2-1; 8 nucleotides line up with TRBD2. CDR3 length: 14 amino acids. Germline loops: CDR1 KGHSH, CDR2 LQKENI. Trimming at V came to 0 bases and at J to 10 bases, leaving 5 bases not matched to a gene. DNA for the CDR3: TGTGCCAGCTCACCACCGTCTAGCGGGCAGGAGCAGTTCTTC. It codes for CASSPPSSGQEQFF.

This clone was recorded a few times. The J gene is TRBJ1-2, the V gene TRBV15; D perhaps matches TRBD1 (6 bases). V lost 5 bases and J lost 3, with 19 bases in between. The CDR3 sequence is 16 residues long. CDR1 is LNHNV and CDR2 is YYDKDF in the germline V gene (reference sequence). CDR3 sequence (DNA): TGTGCCACCAGCCGGGACAATTGGGTTGCTTACTATGGCTACACCTTC. Protein: CATSRDNWVAYYGYTF.

The gene calls are TRBV19 and TRBJ1-4; possible D gene TRBD1, 6 bases. V lost 7 bases and J lost 1, with 13 bases in between. There are 15 residues in the CDR3. From germline, CDR1 is LNHDA and CDR2 SQIVND (reference sequence). CDR3 residues: CASTGTIKTNEKLFF. The CDR3 DNA sequence: TGTGCCAGTACCGGGACAATCAAAACTAATGAAAAACTGTTTTTT. Supplemented by reference TRBV19 and TRBJ1-4, the full variable domain reads DGGITQSPKYLFRKEGQNVTLSCEQNLNHDAMYWYRQDPGQGLRLIYYSQIVNDFQKGDIAEGYSVSREKKESFPLTVTSAQKNPTAFYLCASTGTIKTNEKLFFGSGTQLSVL.

The chain recombines TRBV6-5 with TRBJ1-1; D unresolved. The CDR3 extends over 14 amino acids. Trimming pared 7 bases from V and 2 bases from J, leaving 14 bases between. Germline CDR1 reads MNHEY; CDR2 reads SVGAGI. The CDR3 DNA reads TGTGCCAGCATGCTAAATCTCCTAAACACTGAAGCTTTCTTT. Translating gives CASMLNLLNTEAFF.

The V call is TRBV7-9, the J call TRBJ1-2, with D maybe TRBD1 (5 bases). The germline CDR1 and CDR2 sequences are SEHNR and FQNEAQ (reference sequence). CDR3 length: 13 residues. The V end was cut by 5 bases, the J end by 8 bases, with 15 bases between. DNA of the CDR3: TGTGCCAGCAGCCGCGGGACGACGGGAGGCTACACCTTC. Amino acid sequence: CASSRGTTGGYTF.

The V and J genes are TRBV19 and TRBJ2-1, with 12 bases aligning to TRBD2. V dropped 3 bases and J dropped 6; count of bases not matched to a gene: 9. Germline V gene data show CDR1 as LNHDA and CDR2 as SQIVND (reference sequence). CDR3 length: 17 amino acids. CDR3 residues: CASSMGLAGGSFNEQFF. The CDR3 DNA follows: TGTGCCAGTAGTATGGGCCTAGCGGGAGGGTCGTTCAATGAGCAGTTCTTC.

This clone was seen a few times. The chain recombines TRBV7-9 with TRBJ1-6; D remains ambiguous. The CDR3 is 12 amino acids. V dropped 7 bases and J dropped 9 bases, with 10 bases sitting between them. Germline V gives CDR1 SEHNR, CDR2 FQNEAQ (reference sequence). CDR3 region: CASTTIGSPLHF. The CDR3 DNA reads TGTGCCAGCACCACCATCGGTTCACCCCTCCACTTT.

The chain has TRBV29-1 and TRBJ1-2; the D gene is possibly TRBD1 (5 bases). Germline V gene lookup returns CDR1 SQVTM and CDR2 ANQGSEA. The V gene lost 7 bases and the J gene lost 5 bases, with 20 bases spanning the gap. The CDR3 is 14 residues long. CDR3 amino acids: CSAPTEGHGYGYTF. CDR3 in DNA: TGCAGCGCCCCGACCGAGGGGCATGGGTATGGCTACACCTTC.

This clone was counted once. The CDR3 sequence is CASSPDGHAAYEQYF. Here the CDR3 DNA reads TGTGCCAGCAGCCCAGACGGGCACGCAGCCTACGAGCAGTACTTC. V gene TRBV28 combines with J gene TRBJ2-7, with unresolved D. Germline V gives CDR1 MDHEN, CDR2 SYDVKM. CDR3 length equals 15 residues. Deletions cut 6 bases from V and 2 bases from J, with 17 bases between.

The chain has TRBV6-6 and TRBJ2-5; 11 bases line up with TRBD2. The length of the CDR3 is 15 residues. CDR1 is MNHNY, CDR2 SVGAGI, per germline (reference sequence). Trimming removed 7 bases from V and 5 bases from J; junction bases left unmatched: 9. The CDR3 reads CASTVAGGPAETQYF. The CDR3 nucleotides are TGTGCCAGCACCGTAGCGGGAGGGCCGGCGGAGACCCAGTACTTC.

This chain links TRBV2 with TRBJ2-5; the D is unclear. The germline gives CDR1 SNHLY, CDR2 FYNNEI. The V gene lost 1 base and the J gene lost 8 bases, with 14 bases spanning the gap. This CDR3 has 14 residues. This CDR3 reads CASSEEVTPVTQYF. In DNA, the CDR3 is TGTGCCAGCAGTGAAGAGGTCACCCCGGTAACCCAGTACTTC.

The chain joins TRBV7-8 to TRBJ1-5, with D possibly matching TRBD1 (5 bases). Deletions cut 0 bases from V and 1 base from J, with 13 bases between. Germline V gene lookup returns CDR1 SGHVS and CDR2 FQNEAQ. This CDR3 is 17 amino acids long. The CDR3 loop reads CASSLAWGGGSNQPQHF. The CDR3 DNA sequence: TGTGCCAGCAGCTTAGCGTGGGGGGGAGGAAGCAATCAGCCCCAGCATTTT.

The chain links TRBV14 to TRBJ2-3, with TRBD1 matching 9 bases. CDR3 size: 13 residues. V was clipped by 3 bases and J by 5 bases; unmatched bases: 0. The germline V gene has CDR1 SGHDN and CDR2 FVKESK. In DNA form, the CDR3 reads TGTGCCAGCAGCCAGACAGGGGGAGATACGCAGTATTTT. Its protein product is CASSQTGGDTQYF.

This chain connects TRBV27 to TRBJ1-5, with D unclear. Trimming removed 6 bases from V and 1 base from J, with 7 bases in between. The CDR3 runs 13 residues. From germline, CDR1 is MNHEY and CDR2 SMNVEV (reference sequence). The CDR3 bases are TGTGCCAGCAGCGTTACGAGCAATCAGCCCCAGCATTTT. Its translation is CASSVTSNQPQHF.

V is TRBV19 and J is TRBJ2-7; the match to TRBD2 covers 8 bases. Trimming took 2 bases from V and 2 from J; bases not matched to a gene: 5. In germline, CDR1 is LNHDA, CDR2 SQIVND (reference sequence). The CDR3 sequence is 15 residues long. The CDR3 here is CASSISSGAAYEQYF. For the CDR3, the DNA is TGTGCCAGTAGTATAAGTAGCGGGGCCGCCTACGAGCAGTACTTC.

J is TRBJ2-7 and V is TRBV7-9, with D unresolved. The CDR3 is made up of 13 amino acids. Trimming left V 6 bases short and J 2 bases short, with 11 bases between. CDR1 and CDR2 (germline): SEHNR, FQNEAQ (reference sequence). The CDR3 protein is CASRKTQAYEQYF. Here the CDR3 DNA reads TGTGCCAGCAGAAAAACCCAGGCCTACGAGCAGTACTTC.

This clone was detected a few times. The chain combines TRBV6-4 with TRBJ2-1; D gene ambiguous. The CDR3 spans 15 residues. V shed 0 bases and J shed 9 bases, with 15 bases lying between them. CDR1 is MRHNA and CDR2 is SNTAGT in the germline V gene. In DNA form, the CDR3 reads TGTGCCAGCAGTGACTCCTTTACGGGCTGGGGTGAGCAGTTCTTC. It translates to CASSDSFTGWGEQFF.

The gene calls are TRBV27 and TRBJ2-7; TRBD1 aligns across 8 bases. The CDR3 consists of 16 residues. The germline V gene has CDR1 MNHEY and CDR2 SMNVEV (reference sequence). The J segment lost 4 bases and the V segment lost 4 bases, leaving 12 bases of the junction unmatched. CDR3 in amino acids: CASSSSRTGFRYEQYF. CDR3 nucleotide sequence: TGTGCCAGCAGTTCCTCCAGGACAGGGTTTAGGTACGAGCAGTACTTC.

V gene TRBV18 combines with J gene TRBJ2-5, with D unresolved. Trimming took off 4 bases at V and 9 bases at J, with 15 bases between the two ends. The CDR3 has 13 amino acids. Germline CDR1 reads KGHSH; CDR2 reads LQKENI. The CDR3 sequence: CASSRDGPLAQYF. In nucleotides, the CDR3 is TGTGCCAGCTCACGAGATGGCCCATTGGCCCAGTACTTC.

The chain has TRBV7-9 and TRBJ1-1; D ambiguous. Looked up from germline, CDR1 is SEHNR and CDR2 is FQNEAQ (reference sequence). With 5 bases removed from V and 11 bases from J, the gap between germline ends came to 18 bases. This CDR3 is built from 13 residues. The CDR3 DNA is TGTGCCAGCAGCCGAATTGGCGGGGAAGGGGCTTTCTTT. This sequence encodes CASSRIGGEGAFF.

The V gene is TRBV4-2, the J gene TRBJ2-5; 9 nucleotides line up with TRBD1. The V gene end was trimmed by 1 base and the J gene end by 0 bases; junction bases not matched to a gene: 0. CDR1 is LGHNA and CDR2 is YNFKEQ in the germline V gene. This CDR3 has 15 amino acids. CDR3: CASSQGQGDQETQYF. In DNA form, the CDR3 reads TGTGCCAGCAGCCAAGGACAGGGGGACCAAGAGACCCAGTACTTC.

The chain couples TRBV14 to TRBJ2-2, with 12 positions matching TRBD2. Germline CDR1 is SGHDN and CDR2 is FVKESK. Trimming removed 11 bases from V and 7 bases from J; junction bases left unmatched: 11. The CDR3 spans 15 residues. CDR3 bases: TGTGCCGGACCTAGCGGGAGGGCGGTAGGCGGGGAGCTGTTTTTT. Translation gives CAGPSGRAVGGELFF.

This clone was seen more than once but under ten times. The gene calls are TRBV30 and TRBJ1-2, with TRBD1 as a possible D gene (6 bases). The CDR3 sequence is 12 residues long. The ends were cut back, 4 bases at V and 8 bases at J, with 14 bases in the middle. Germline-derived CDR1 and CDR2 are GTSNPN and SVGIG (reference sequence). CDR3 DNA: TGTGCCTGGAACATCAGGGGTGGCGGCTACACCTTC. Amino acids: CAWNIRGGGYTF. Combining the CDR3 with reference TRBV30 and TRBJ1-2 gives the whole variable domain SQTIHQWPATLVQPVGSPLSLECTVEGTSNPNLYWYRQAAGRGLQLLFYSVGIGQISSEVPQNLSASRPQDRQFILSSKKLLLSDSGFYLCAWNIRGGGYTFGSGTRLTVV.

This clone appeared once. The chain joins TRBV28 to TRBJ1-5; TRBD1 agrees at 11 bases. J was trimmed by 6 bases and V by 5 bases; bases with no gene match: 9. Germline lookup yields CDR1 MDHEN and CDR2 SYDVKM. This CDR3 is 16 amino acids long. The CDR3 DNA sequence: TGTGCCAGCAGTAGTAAGAGGACAGGGGGCGGTCAGCCCCAGCATTTT. This translates into CASSSKRTGGGQPQHF.

V gene TRBV29-1 combines with J gene TRBJ2-1, with TRBD2 as a possible D gene (5 bases). Germline CDR1 reads SQVTM; CDR2 reads ANQGSEA. The CDR3 length is 14 residues. The V end was cut by 1 base, the J end by 3 bases, with 10 bases between. Here the CDR3 reads CSVEGGQIYNEQFF. The CDR3 DNA reads TGCAGCGTTGAAGGAGGGCAGATCTACAATGAGCAGTTCTTC.